The T cell receptor (beta chain) under discussion was sequenced for a study of identical twins. From germline, CDR1 is SGDLS and CDR2 YYNGEE. Trimming stripped 4 bases from V and 4 bases from J, with 17 bases between. CDR3 length: 15 amino acids. TCRdb reprocessed the 5' RACE reads via MiXCR and lists one record per CDR3 protein. The sample has around 690,000 distinct CDR3 sequences, approximately 22% seen once. The same data also contributed to another study, on T cells expressing NK-cell markers.

The V gene is TRBV9, the J gene TRBJ2-5; D might be TRBD2 (6 bases). This TCR was sampled from a woman aged 18-30 years in good health. The source material was PBMCs. The CDR3 DNA is TGTGCCAGCAGCCTACAGGCGGGAAATAGAGAGACCCAGTACTTC. This sequence encodes CASSLQAGNRETQYF.